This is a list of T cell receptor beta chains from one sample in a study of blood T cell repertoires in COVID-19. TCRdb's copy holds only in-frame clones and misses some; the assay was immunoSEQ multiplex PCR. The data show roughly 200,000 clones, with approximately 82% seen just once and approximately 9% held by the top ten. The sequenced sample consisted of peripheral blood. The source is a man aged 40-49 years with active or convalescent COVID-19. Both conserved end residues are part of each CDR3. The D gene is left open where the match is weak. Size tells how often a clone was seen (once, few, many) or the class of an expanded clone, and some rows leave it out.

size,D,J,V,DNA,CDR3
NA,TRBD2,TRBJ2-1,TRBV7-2,TGTGCCAGCAGCTTAGCTTCTGGCGGGGGGAACAATGAGCAGTTCTTC,CASSLASGGGNNEQFF
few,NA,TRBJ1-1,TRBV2,TGTGCCAGCAGTGAACATTGGGTAGGGAGCACTGAAGCTTTCTTT,CASSEHWVGSTEAFF
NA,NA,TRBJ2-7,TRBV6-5,TGTGCCAGCAGTTACCAGGCAGGGGGGTCCTACGAGCAGTACTTC,CASSYQAGGSYEQYF
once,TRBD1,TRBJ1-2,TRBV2,TGTGCCAGCAGTGAGCCAGGGGGCGGACATTATGGCTACACCTTC,CASSEPGGGHYGYTF
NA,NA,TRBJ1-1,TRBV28,TGTGCCAGCAGTTTCGAGGGACTGGGCACTGAAGCTTTCTTT,CASSFEGLGTEAFF
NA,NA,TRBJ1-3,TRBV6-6,TGTGCCAGCAGTTACCGGACAGTCCCTGGAAACACCATATATTTT,CASSYRTVPGNTIYF
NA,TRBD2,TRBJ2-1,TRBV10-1,TGCGCCAGCAGTGAGACCCCGGGACTACCCTCCTACAATGAGCAGTTCTTC,CASSETPGLPSYNEQFF
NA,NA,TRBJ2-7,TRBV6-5,TGTGCCAGCAGTTACTCGAGGCAGAGCTACGAGCAGTACTTC,CASSYSRQSYEQYF
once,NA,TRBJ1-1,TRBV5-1,TGCGCCAGCAGCTTGGAGCCAGGGGCGATGACTGAAGCTTTCTTT,CASSLEPGAMTEAFF
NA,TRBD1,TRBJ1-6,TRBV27,TGTGCCAGCAGTTTATTCGCGGCAGGGGGCGAAGGTTCACCCCTCCACTTT,CASSLFAAGGEGSPLHF
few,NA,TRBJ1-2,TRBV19,TGTGCCAGTACCCCCCCGGAGGGTCTCTATGGCTACACCTTC,CASTPPEGLYGYTF
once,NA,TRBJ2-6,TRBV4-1,TGCGCCAGCAGCCAAGACAGGGGCTCTGGGGCCAACGTCCTGACTTTC,CASSQDRGSGANVLTF
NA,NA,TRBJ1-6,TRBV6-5,TGTGCCAGCAGTTATGATCAGTTAAATTCACCCCTCCACTTT,CASSYDQLNSPLHF
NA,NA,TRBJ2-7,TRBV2,TGTGCCAGCAGTGAATATAGTGTCCGAGTCTCCTACGAGCAGTACTTC,CASSEYSVRVSYEQYF
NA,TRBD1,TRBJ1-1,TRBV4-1,TGCGCCAGCAGCCCGTCCGGGACAGGGGTAGTCGGCCCCGCCAACACTGAAGCTTTCTTT,CASSPSGTGVVGPANTEAFF
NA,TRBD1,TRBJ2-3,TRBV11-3,TGTGCCAGCAGCTCGGGACAGGAGAAGCAGTATTTT,CASSSGQEKQYF
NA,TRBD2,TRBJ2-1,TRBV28,TGTGCCAGCAGTCAGCCGGGACTAGCGGGAAATTACAATGAGCAGTTCTTC,CASSQPGLAGNYNEQFF
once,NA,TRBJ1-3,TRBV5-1,TGCGCCAGCAGCATTATGGGCCTCTCTGGAAACACCATATATTTT,CASSIMGLSGNTIYF
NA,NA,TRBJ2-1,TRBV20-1,TGCAGTGCTTTGCGGGATGAGCAGTTCTTC,CSALRDEQFF
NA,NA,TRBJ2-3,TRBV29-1,TGCAGCGCCGAAAGGGGGGCGGGAGAGACAGATACGCAGTATTTT,CSAERGAGETDTQYF
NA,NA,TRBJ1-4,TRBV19,TGTGCCAGTAGTATGGGAGGAGCAACTAATGAAAAACTGTTTTTT,CASSMGGATNEKLFF
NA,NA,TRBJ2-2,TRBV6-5,TGTGCCAGCCGAAATCTAGCGCGGAACACCGGGGAGCTGTTTTTT,CASRNLARNTGELFF
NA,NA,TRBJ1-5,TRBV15,TGTGCCACCAGCCCGGACACTCATCAGCCCCAGCATTTT,CATSPDTHQPQHF